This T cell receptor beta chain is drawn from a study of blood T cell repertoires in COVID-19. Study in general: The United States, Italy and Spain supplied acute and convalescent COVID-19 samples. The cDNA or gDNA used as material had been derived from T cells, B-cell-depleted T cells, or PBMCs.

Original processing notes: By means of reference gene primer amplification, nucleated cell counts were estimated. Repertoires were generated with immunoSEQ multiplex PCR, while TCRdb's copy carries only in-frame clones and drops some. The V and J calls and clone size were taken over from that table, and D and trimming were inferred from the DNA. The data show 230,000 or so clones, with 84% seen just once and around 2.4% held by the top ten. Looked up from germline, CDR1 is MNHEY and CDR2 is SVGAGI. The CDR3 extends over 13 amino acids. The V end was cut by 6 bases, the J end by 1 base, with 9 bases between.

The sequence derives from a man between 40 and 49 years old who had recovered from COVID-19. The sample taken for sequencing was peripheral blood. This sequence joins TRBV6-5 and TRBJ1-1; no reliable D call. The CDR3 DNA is TGTGCCAGCAGGAAAACACCGAACACTGAAGCTTTCTTT. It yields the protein CASRKTPNTEAFF.